Here is one T cell receptor beta chain with its context. Antigen specificity is unknown. These data are taken from a study of cytomegalovirus exposure and HLA in healthy donors. Study-wide findings and caveats: Associated with HLA alleles at 0.05 false discovery rate in a later analysis were over 15,000 TCR beta sequences.

The CDR3 spans 16 residues. Trimming took 0 bases from V and 3 from J, leaving 12 bases between them. Per the germline V gene, CDR1 is LNHNV and CDR2 is YYDKDF (reference sequence). The PCR ran on 60 Vbeta and 13 Jbeta primers. Source study methods: About 10 million of some 80 million unique TCR beta chains were shared, per a later count. Produced via immunoSEQ multiplex PCR; TCRdb's table is partial and in-frame only. That table furnishes V, J and clone size, whereas the DNA furnished D and trimming. This sample has about 200,000 clones, with 65% to 90% found just once. The chain recombines TRBV15 with TRBJ2-1; D gene unclear. The clonotype was recovered from a woman aged 30 to 39 in good health and CMV-seronegative. The sequencing input was PBMCs. CDR3 residues: CATSRDRGHLYNEQFF. The CDR3 DNA reads as TGTGCCACCAGCAGAGATCGTGGGCACCTCTACAATGAGCAGTTCTTC.